This T cell receptor beta chain came from a study of blood T cell repertoires in COVID-19. Study information: Acute and convalescent COVID-19 specimens originated in the United States, Italy and Spain. Sources were T cells, B-cell-depleted T cells, or PBMCs; the material itself was cDNA or gDNA.

Losses at the gene ends were 6 bases for V and 2 bases for J; bases not matched to a gene: 21. There are 19 residues in the CDR3. The germline V gene has CDR1 SEHNR and CDR2 FQNEAQ (reference sequence). Using immunoSEQ multiplex PCR, the repertoire was profiled, and TCRdb retains in-frame clones only, with some absent. Here the sample spans more than 400,000 clones, roughly 87% being singletons. The rearrangement links TRBV7-9 to TRBJ2-5; 7 bases agree with TRBD1. The sequence was collected from a woman younger than 35 who had recovered from COVID-19. The sample comprised PBMCs or T cells enriched from blood (not recorded which). In nucleotides, the CDR3 is TGTGCCAGCAGTTTACCTATCCCATACGGGACAGCCGCTCAAGAGACCCAGTACTTC. Its translation: CASSLPIPYGTAAQETQYF.